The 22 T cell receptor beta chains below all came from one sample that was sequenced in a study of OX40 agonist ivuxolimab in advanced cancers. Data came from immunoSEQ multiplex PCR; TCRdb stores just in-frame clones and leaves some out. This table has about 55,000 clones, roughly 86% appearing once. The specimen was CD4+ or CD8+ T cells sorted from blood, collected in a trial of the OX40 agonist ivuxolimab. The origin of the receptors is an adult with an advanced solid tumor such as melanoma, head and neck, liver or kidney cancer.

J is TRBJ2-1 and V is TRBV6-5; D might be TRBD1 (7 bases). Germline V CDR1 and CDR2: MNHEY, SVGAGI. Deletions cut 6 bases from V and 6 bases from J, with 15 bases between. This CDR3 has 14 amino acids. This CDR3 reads CASRTAGGPNEQFF. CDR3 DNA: TGTGCCAGCAGGACAGCAGGGGGGCCCAATGAGCAGTTCTTC.

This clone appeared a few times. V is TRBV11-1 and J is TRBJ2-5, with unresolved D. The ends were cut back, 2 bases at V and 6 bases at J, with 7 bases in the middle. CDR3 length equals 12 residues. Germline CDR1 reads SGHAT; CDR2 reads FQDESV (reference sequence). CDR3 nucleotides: TGTGCCAGCAGCTTACGGTCTAAGACCCAGTACTTC. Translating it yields CASSLRSKTQYF.

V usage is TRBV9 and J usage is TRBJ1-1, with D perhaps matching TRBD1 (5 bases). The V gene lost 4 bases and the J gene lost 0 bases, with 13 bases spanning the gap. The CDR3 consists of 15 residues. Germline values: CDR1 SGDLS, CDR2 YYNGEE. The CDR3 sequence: CASSPRDGMNTEAFF. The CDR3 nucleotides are TGTGCCAGCAGCCCCCGGGACGGCATGAACACTGAAGCTTTCTTT.

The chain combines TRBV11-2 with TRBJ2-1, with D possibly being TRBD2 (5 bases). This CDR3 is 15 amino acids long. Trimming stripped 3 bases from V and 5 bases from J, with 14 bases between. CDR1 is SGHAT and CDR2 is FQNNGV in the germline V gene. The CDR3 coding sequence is TGTGCCAGCAGCTTCAAGCGGCAACTCCACAATGAGCAGTTCTTC. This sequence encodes CASSFKRQLHNEQFF.

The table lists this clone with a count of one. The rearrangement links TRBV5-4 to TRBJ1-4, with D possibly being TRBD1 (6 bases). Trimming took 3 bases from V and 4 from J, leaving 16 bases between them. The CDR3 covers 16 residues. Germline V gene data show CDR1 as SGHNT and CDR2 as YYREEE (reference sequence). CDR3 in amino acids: CASSSAGVGGNEKLFF. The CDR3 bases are TGTGCCAGCAGCTCGGCAGGGGTCGGGGGTAATGAAAAACTGTTTTTT.

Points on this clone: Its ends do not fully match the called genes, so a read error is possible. CDR3 DNA: TGTGCCAGCAGCCGGACAGGGCTAAATGTAAAACTGTTTTTT. Its protein is CASSRTGLNVKLFF. The chain is built from TRBV6-5 and TRBJ1-4; 8 positions match TRBD1. The CDR3 is 14 amino acids. The germline CDR1 and CDR2 sequences are MNHEY and SVGAGI.

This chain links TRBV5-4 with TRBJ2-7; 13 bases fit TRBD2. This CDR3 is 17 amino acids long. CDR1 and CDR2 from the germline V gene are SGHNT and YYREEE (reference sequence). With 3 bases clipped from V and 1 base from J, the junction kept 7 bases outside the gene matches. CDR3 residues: CASSSGTSGTISYEQYF. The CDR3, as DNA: TGTGCCAGCAGCTCAGGGACTAGCGGGACTATATCCTACGAGCAGTACTTC.

CDR3 sequence reads: CASRTTGKGTEAFF. In DNA form, the CDR3 reads TGTGCCAGCAGGACCACAGGGAAAGGAACTGAAGCTTTCTTT. The rearrangement links TRBV28 to TRBJ1-1, with D tentatively TRBD1 (6 bases). V was pared by 6 bases and J by 5 bases, with 16 bases between. The CDR3 spans 14 residues. Germline loops: CDR1 MDHEN, CDR2 SYDVKM.

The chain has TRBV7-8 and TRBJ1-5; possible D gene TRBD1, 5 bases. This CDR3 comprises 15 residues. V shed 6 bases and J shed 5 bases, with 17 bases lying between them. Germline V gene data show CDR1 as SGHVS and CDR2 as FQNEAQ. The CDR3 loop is CASSSVGAWDQPQHF. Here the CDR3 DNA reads TGTGCCAGCAGTTCGGTTGGGGCCTGGGATCAGCCCCAGCATTTT.

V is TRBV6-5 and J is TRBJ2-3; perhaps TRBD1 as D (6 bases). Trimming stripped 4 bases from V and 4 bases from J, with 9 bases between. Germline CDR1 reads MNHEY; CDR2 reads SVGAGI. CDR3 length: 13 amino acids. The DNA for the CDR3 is TGTGCCAGCAGTTTGGGGGCGGCAGATACGCAGTATTTT. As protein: CASSLGAADTQYF.

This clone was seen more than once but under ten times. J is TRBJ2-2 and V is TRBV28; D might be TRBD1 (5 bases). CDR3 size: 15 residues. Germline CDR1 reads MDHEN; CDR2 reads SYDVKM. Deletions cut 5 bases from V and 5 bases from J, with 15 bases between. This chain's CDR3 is CASSAALKGTGELFF. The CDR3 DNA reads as TGTGCCAGCAGTGCCGCCTTGAAGGGGACCGGGGAGCTGTTTTTT.

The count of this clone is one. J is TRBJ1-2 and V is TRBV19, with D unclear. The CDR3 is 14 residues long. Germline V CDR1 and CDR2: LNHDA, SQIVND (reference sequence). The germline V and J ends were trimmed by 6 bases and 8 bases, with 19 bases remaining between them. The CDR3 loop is CASSIPEAGRGYTF. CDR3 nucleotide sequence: TGTGCCAGTAGCATACCAGAGGCGGGTCGGGGCTACACCTTC.

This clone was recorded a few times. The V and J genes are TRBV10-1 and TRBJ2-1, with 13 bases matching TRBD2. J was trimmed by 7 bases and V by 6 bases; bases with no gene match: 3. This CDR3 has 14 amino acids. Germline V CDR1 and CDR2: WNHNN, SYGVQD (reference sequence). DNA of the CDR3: TGCGCCAGCAGCACTAGCGGGAGGGTAAATGAGCAGTTCTTC. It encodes CASSTSGRVNEQFF.

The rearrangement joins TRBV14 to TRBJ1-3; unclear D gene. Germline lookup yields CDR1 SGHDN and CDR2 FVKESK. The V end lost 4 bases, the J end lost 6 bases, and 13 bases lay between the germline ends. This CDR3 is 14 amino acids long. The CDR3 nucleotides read TGTGCCAGCAGCCCCACCTCATCCGCAAACACCATATATTTT. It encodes CASSPTSSANTIYF.

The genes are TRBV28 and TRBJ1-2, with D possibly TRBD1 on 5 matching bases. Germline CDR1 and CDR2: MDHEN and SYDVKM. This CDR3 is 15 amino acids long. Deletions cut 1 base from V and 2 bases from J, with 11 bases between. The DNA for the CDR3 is TGTGCCAGCAGTTTATCAGGGACTCTAAACTATGGCTACACCTTC. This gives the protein CASSLSGTLNYGYTF.

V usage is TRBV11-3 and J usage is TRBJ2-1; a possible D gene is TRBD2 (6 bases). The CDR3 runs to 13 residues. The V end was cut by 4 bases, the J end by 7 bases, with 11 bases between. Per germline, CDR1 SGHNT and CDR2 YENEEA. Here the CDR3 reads CASSSGTANEQFF. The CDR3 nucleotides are TGTGCCAGCAGCTCCGGGACTGCTAATGAGCAGTTCTTC.

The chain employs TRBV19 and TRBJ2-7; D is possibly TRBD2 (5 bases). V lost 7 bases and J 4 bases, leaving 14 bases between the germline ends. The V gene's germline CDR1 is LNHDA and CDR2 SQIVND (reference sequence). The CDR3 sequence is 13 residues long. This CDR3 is CASNPGGLYEQYF. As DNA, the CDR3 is TGTGCCAGTAATCCGGGCGGGTTGTACGAGCAGTACTTC.

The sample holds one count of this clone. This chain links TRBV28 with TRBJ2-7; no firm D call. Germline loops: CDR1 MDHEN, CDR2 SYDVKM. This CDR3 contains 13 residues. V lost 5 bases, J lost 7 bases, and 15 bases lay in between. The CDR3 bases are TGTGCCAGCAGTCGCGACTCAGTGGGGGAGCAGTACTTC. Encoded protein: CASSRDSVGEQYF.

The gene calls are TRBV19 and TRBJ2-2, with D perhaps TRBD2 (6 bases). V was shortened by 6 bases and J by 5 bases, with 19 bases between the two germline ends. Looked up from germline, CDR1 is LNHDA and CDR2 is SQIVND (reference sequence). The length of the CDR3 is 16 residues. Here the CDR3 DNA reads TGTGCCAGTAGCAGGGTCCCGGGAGTGGAGACCGGGGAGCTGTTTTTT. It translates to CASSRVPGVETGELFF.

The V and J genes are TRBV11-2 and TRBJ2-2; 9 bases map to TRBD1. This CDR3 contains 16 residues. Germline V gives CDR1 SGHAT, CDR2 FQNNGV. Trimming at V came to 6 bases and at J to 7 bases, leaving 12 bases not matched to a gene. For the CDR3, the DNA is TGTGCCAGCAGAAGTTCCGCCGGGACAGGGATCGGGGAGCTGTTTTTT. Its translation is CASRSSAGTGIGELFF.

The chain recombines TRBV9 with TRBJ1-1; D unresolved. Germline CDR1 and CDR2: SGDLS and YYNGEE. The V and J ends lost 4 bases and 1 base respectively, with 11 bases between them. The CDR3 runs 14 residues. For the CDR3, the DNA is TGTGCCAGCAGCCTATCCGAAAGGAACACTGAAGCTTTCTTT. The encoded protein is CASSLSERNTEAFF.

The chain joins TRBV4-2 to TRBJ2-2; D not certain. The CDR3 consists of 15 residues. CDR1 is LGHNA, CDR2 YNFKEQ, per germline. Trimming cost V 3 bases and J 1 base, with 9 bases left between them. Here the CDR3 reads CASSQTGLNTGELFF. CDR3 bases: TGTGCCAGCAGCCAGACGGGCCTGAACACCGGGGAGCTGTTTTTT.